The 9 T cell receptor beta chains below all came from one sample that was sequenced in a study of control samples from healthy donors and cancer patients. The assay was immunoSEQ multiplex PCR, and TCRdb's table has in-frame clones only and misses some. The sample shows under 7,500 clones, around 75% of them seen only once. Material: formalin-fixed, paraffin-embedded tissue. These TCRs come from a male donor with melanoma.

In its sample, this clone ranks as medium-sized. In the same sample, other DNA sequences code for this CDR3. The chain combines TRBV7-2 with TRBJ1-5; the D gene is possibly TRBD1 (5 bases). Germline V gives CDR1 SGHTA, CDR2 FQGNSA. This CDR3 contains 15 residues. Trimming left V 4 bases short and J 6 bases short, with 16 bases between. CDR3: CASSSLSTESQPQHF. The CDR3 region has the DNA TGTGCCAGCAGCTCCCTTTCGACAGAGAGTCAGCCCCAGCATTTT.

CDR3 sequence reads: CASSYQPNTEAFF. CDR3 DNA sequence: TGCGCCAGCAGCTATCAGCCGAACACTGAAGCTTTCTTT. This chain links TRBV5-1 with TRBJ1-1; D ambiguous. The V gene lost 3 bases and the J gene lost 1 base, with 7 bases spanning the gap. Germline V gene lookup returns CDR1 SGHRS and CDR2 YFSETQ. The CDR3 runs 13 residues. Supplemented by reference TRBV5-1 and TRBJ1-1, the full variable domain reads KAGVTQTPRYLIKTRGQQVTLSCSPISGHRSVSWYQQTPGQGLQFLFEYFSETQRNKGNFPGRFSGRQFSNSRSEMNVSTLELGDSALYLCASSYQPNTEAFFGQGTRLTVV.

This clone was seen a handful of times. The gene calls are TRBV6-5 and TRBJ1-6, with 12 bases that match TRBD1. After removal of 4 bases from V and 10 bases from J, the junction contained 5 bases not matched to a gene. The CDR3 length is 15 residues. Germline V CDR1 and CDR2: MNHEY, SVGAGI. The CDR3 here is CASSSRDRGQSPLHF. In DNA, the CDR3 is TGTGCCAGCAGTTCCCGGGACAGGGGGCAATCACCCCTCCACTTT.

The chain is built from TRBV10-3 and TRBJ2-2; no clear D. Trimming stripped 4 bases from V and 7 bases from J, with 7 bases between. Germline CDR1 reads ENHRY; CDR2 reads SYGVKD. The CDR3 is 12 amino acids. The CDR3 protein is CAISVAHGELFF. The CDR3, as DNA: TGTGCCATCAGTGTGGCTCACGGGGAGCTGTTTTTT.

The CDR3 sequence is CASSYDTTYGYTF. DNA for the CDR3: TGTGCCAGCAGTTATGACACCACCTATGGCTACACCTTC. The V and J genes are TRBV6-2 or TRBV6-3 and TRBJ1-2; D gene unclear. V lost 3 bases to trimming and J lost 4 bases, with 9 bases between them. The CDR3 is 13 amino acids. Looked up from germline, CDR1 is MNHEY and CDR2 is SVGEGT.

CDR3 in amino acids: CASSFWDSPLHF. The DNA for the CDR3 is TGTGCCAGCAGTTTTTGGGATTCACCCCTCCACTTT. V and J are TRBV12-3 or TRBV12-4 and TRBJ1-6; D not resolved. Trimming removed 3 bases from V and 8 bases from J, with 5 bases in between. The CDR3 has 12 residues.

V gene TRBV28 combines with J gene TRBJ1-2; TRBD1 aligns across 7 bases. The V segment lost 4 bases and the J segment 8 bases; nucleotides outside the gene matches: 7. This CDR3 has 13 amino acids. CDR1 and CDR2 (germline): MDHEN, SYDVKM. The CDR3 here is CASSYRGGSGYTF. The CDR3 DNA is TGTGCCAGCAGTTACAGGGGAGGAAGCGGCTACACCTTC.

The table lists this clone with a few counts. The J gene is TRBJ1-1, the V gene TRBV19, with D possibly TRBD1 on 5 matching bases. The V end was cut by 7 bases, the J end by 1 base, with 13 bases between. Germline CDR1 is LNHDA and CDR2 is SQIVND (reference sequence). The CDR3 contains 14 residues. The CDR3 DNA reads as TGTGCCAGTAAGGTGGGGGGTTGGAACACTGAAGCTTTCTTT. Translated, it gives CASKVGGWNTEAFF.

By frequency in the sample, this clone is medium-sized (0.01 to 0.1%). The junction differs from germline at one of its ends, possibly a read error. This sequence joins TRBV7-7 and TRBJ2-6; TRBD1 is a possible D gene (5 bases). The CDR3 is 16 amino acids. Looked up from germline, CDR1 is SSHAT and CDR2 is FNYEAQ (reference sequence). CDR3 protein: CASSLGQGSGANVLTF. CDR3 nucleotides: TGTGCTAGCAGCTTAGGGCAGGGCTCTGGGGCCAACGTCCTGACTTTC. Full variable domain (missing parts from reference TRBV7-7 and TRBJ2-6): GAGVSQSPRYKVTKRGQDVTLRCDPISSHATLYWYQQALGQGPEFLTYFNYEAQPDKSGLPSDRFSAERPEGSISTLTIQRTEQRDSAMYRCASSLGQGSGANVLTFGAGSRLTVL.